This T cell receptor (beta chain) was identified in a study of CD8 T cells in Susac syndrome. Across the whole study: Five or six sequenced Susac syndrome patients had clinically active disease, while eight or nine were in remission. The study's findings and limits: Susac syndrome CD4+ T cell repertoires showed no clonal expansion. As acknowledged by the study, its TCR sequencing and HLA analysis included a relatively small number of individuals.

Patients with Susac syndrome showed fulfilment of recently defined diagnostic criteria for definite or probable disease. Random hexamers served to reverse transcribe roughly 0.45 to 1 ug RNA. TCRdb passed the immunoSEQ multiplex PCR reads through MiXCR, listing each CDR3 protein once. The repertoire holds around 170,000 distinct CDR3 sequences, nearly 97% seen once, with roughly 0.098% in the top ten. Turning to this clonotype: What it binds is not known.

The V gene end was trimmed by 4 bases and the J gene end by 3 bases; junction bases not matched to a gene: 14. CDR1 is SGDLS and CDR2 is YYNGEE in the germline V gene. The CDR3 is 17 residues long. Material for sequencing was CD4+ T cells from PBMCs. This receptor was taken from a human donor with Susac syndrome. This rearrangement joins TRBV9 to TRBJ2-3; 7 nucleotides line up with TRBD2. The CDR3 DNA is TGTGCCAGCAGCCCCCAAGCCACGGGACTACAAACAGATACGCAGTATTTT. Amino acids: CASSPQATGLQTDTQYF. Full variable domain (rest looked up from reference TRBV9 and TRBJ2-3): DSGVTQTPKHLITATGQRVTLRCSPRSGDLSVYWYQQSLDQGLQFLIQYYNGEERAKGNILERFSAQQFPDLHSELNLSSLELGDSALYFCASSPQATGLQTDTQYFGPGTRLTVL.